The subject of this entry is one TCR beta chain. The antigen remains undetermined. The data belong to a study of cytomegalovirus exposure and HLA in healthy donors. General study findings and limits: Subsequent analysis of the approximately 130 validation repertoires found a tendency for first-cohort TCR clusters to co-occur. The study recorded about 150 TCR beta chains that were cytomegalovirus-associated.

Germline-derived CDR1 and CDR2 are SGHRS and YFSETQ. V dropped 0 bases and J dropped 1 base, with 10 bases sitting between them. The CDR3 is 16 amino acids. The protocol was immunoSEQ multiplex PCR, while the TCRdb copy is restricted to in-frame clones and leaves out a portion. The sample holds about 95,000 clones, 85% seen once. The TCR comes from a man between 18 and 35 years old in good health and CMV-seropositive. The sequenced material came from PBMCs. J is TRBJ2-2 and V is TRBV5-1; D is unresolved. CDR3: CASSLDRRQNTGELFF. The CDR3 DNA follows: TGCGCCAGCAGCTTGGATCGCAGACAGAACACCGGGGAGCTGTTTTTT.